This T cell receptor (beta chain) comes out of a study of T cells after yellow fever vaccination. Study-wide background: The SMART-Seq v4 Ultra Low Input method served to prepare the low-cell-number fractions. Study outcomes and limitations: Weaker, the secondary response had a peak occurring faster, on day 5 versus 15. The study re-detected most primary-vaccination clones after the booster (about 95% CD4, roughly 88% CD8).

It was through 5'RACE template switching that TCR cDNA was made, with a universal primer site and UMIs added. One entry per CDR3 protein, called by TCRdb with MiXCR from the 5' RACE reads. This table has approximately 610,000 distinct CDR3 sequences, 17% appearing once. This clonotype was seen only a few times. The antigen remains unidentified. The CDR3 covers 17 residues. The junction had 8 bases not matched to a gene; V was cut back by 0 bases and J by 3 bases. Germline V gene data show CDR1 as ENHRY and CDR2 as SYGVKD. Sequencing used PBMCs, obtained 5 days after the first yellow fever vaccination. The source of this sequence is a man between 18 and 35 years old who received the YFV17D yellow fever vaccine. V and J are TRBV10-3 and TRBJ2-7; 10 nucleotides align to TRBD2. The CDR3 loop is CAISESGALAGVYEQYF. CDR3 bases: TGTGCCATCAGTGAGTCTGGGGCCCTAGCGGGGGTCTACGAGCAGTACTTC.